This paragraph covers one TCR beta chain sequence. What it binds is not known. This CDR3 spans 13 amino acids. V was pared by 7 bases and J by 2 bases, with 11 bases between. This record belongs to a study of T cells after yellow fever vaccination. Study as a whole: Fractions with few cells were prepared using SMART-Seq v4 Ultra Low Input.

General study points: Primary-vaccination clones mostly resurfaced post-booster (roughly 97% CD4, approximately 87% CD8).

As TCR cDNA was made by 5'RACE template switching, a universal primer site and UMIs were added. TCRdb re-derived calls from the 5' RACE reads in MiXCR, one entry per CDR3 protein. The table records about 340,000 distinct CDR3 sequences, around 3.9% of them present only once. V usage is TRBV12-3 or TRBV12-4 and J usage is TRBJ1-1, with no clear D. Source: PBMCs, taken 5 days after the yellow fever booster vaccination. This TCR came from a man between 18 and 35 years old who received the YFV17D yellow fever vaccine. The CDR3 region is CASNLVRNTEAFF. The DNA for the CDR3 is TGTGCCAGCAACCTCGTCCGCAACACTGAAGCTTTCTTT.